Each of the 17 T cell receptor beta chains below was sequenced from the same sample in a study of T cell changes during pregnancy in multiple sclerosis. Sequenced by immunoSEQ multiplex PCR; TCRdb stores in-frame clones only, minus some. The data hold tens of thousands of clones, with 85% to 95% observed a single time. Source: CD4+ T cells from peripheral blood mononuclear cells, taken in the second trimester of pregnancy. These receptors all stem from a female donor with multiple sclerosis, enrolled in a pregnancy study.

V usage is TRBV7-8 and J usage is TRBJ2-3, with TRBD1 identical over 10 bases. CDR1 is SGHVS, CDR2 FQNEAQ, per germline. J lost 4 bases, V lost 3 bases, and 4 bases had no gene match. The CDR3 contains 15 residues. This CDR3 is CASSFVTGGPDTQYF. CDR3 nucleotides: TGTGCCAGCAGCTTCGTGACAGGGGGCCCAGATACGCAGTATTTT.

This chain connects TRBV30 to TRBJ1-5; D call uncertain. This CDR3 contains 13 residues. The germline gives CDR1 GTSNPN, CDR2 SVGIG (reference sequence). V shed 0 bases and J shed 5 bases, with 8 bases lying between them. The CDR3 sequence is CAWSVLVDQPQHF. The DNA for the CDR3 is TGTGCCTGGAGTGTACTGGTGGATCAGCCCCAGCATTTT.

V is TRBV29-1 and J is TRBJ2-5; TRBD2 agrees at 8 bases. From germline, CDR1 is SQVTM and CDR2 ANQGSEA. The CDR3 contains 12 residues. V was pared by 7 bases and J by 2 bases, with 3 bases of the junction left unmatched. In nucleotides, the CDR3 is TGCAGCGGCGGGGGGCAGCAAGAGACCCAGTACTTC. This codes for CSGGGQQETQYF.

The chain is built from TRBV11-1 and TRBJ2-1, with D uncertain. There are 15 residues in the CDR3. CDR1 and CDR2 (germline): SGHAT, FQDESV (reference sequence). Trimming stripped 5 bases from V and 10 bases from J, with 21 bases between. The CDR3 is CASSPGLLPPIEQFF. The CDR3 bases are TGTGCCAGCAGCCCGGGTCTCTTACCCCCAATCGAGCAGTTCTTC.

This clone appeared a single time. The J gene is TRBJ2-4, the V gene TRBV29-1; a weak D match, TRBD2 (5 bases). Trimming cost V 5 bases and J 0 bases, with 11 bases left between them. Germline CDR1 and CDR2: SQVTM and ANQGSEA. This CDR3 has 14 amino acids. The CDR3 DNA follows: TGCAGCGTTAGGTCGGCGGGAGCCAAAAACATTCAGTACTTC. As protein: CSVRSAGAKNIQYF. The complete variable domain, with remaining parts taken from reference TRBV29-1 and TRBJ2-4, reads SAVISQKPSRDICQRGTSLTIQCQVDSQVTMMFWYRQQPGQSLTLIATANQGSEATYESGFVIDKFPISRPNLTFSTLTVSNMSPEDSSIYLCSVRSAGAKNIQYFGAGTRLSVL.

The chain uses TRBV30 and TRBJ1-1; D is unresolved. CDR1 and CDR2 (germline): GTSNPN, SVGIG (reference sequence). The V end was cut by 2 bases, the J end by 3 bases, with 22 bases between. The CDR3 has 17 residues. CDR3 residues: CAWSSIRLGIGDTEAFF. CDR3 in DNA: TGTGCCTGGAGTTCGATACGCCTTGGGATCGGGGACACTGAAGCTTTCTTT.

The chain is built from TRBV4-3 and TRBJ1-2; weak D call: TRBD1 (5 bases). CDR1 is LGHNA, CDR2 YSLEER, per germline. Between the trimmed V and J ends, which lost 0 bases and 3 bases, there was a span of 17 bases. The CDR3 is made up of 17 amino acids. The CDR3 is CASSQDRQGRMYYGYTF. The CDR3 coding sequence is TGCGCCAGCAGCCAAGATCGTCAGGGCCGGATGTACTATGGCTACACCTTC.

V gene TRBV5-1 combines with J gene TRBJ1-2, with 10 positions matching TRBD1. Per germline, CDR1 SGHRS and CDR2 YFSETQ. Trimming removed 6 bases from V and 6 bases from J; junction bases left unmatched: 5. The CDR3 is 13 amino acids. The CDR3 loop reads CASTRTGGDGYTF. The CDR3 nucleotides read TGCGCCAGCACTAGGACAGGGGGAGATGGCTACACCTTC. Full variable domain (missing parts from reference TRBV5-1 and TRBJ1-2): KAGVTQTPRYLIKTRGQQVTLSCSPISGHRSVSWYQQTPGQGLQFLFEYFSETQRNKGNFPGRFSGRQFSNSRSEMNVSTLELGDSALYLCASTRTGGDGYTFGSGTRLTVV.

The rearrangement joins TRBV6-1 to TRBJ2-7, with 11 bases matching TRBD2. The germline gives CDR1 MNHNS, CDR2 SASEGT. V lost 4 bases to trimming and J lost 2 bases; unmatched junction nucleotides: 7. The CDR3 has 16 amino acids. In nucleotides, the CDR3 is TGTGCCAGCAGTGCCCTGACTAGCGGGAAAACCTACGAGCAGTACTTC. This codes for CASSALTSGKTYEQYF.

A word on this clone: A read error may produce the germline difference seen at one junction end. This rearrangement joins TRBV5-1 to TRBJ2-7; D is perhaps TRBD2 (7 bases). This CDR3 is 13 amino acids long. Germline V gives CDR1 SGHRS, CDR2 YFSETQ. The CDR3 DNA is TGCGCCACCAGCCGGGGGGCAGCAGACGAGCAGTACTTC. It translates to CATSRGAADEQYF. Combining the CDR3 with reference TRBV5-1 and TRBJ2-7 gives the whole variable domain KAGVTQTPRYLIKTRGQQVTLSCSPISGHRSVSWYQQTPGQGLQFLFEYFSETQRNKGNFPGRFSGRQFSNSRSEMNVSTLELGDSALYLCATSRGAADEQYFGPGTRLTVT.

This sequence joins TRBV7-9 and TRBJ2-1, with 9 positions matching TRBD2. From germline, CDR1 is SEHNR and CDR2 FQNEAQ (reference sequence). This CDR3 is 14 amino acids long. The V gene end was trimmed by 5 bases and the J gene end by 6 bases; junction bases not matched to a gene: 5. CDR3 DNA sequence: TGTGCCAGCAGCCCCGGACTAGCGCCCAATGAGCAGTTCTTC. Its protein product is CASSPGLAPNEQFF.

Here the CDR3 reads CSVEEAAGGEQYF. In DNA, the CDR3 is TGCAGCGTTGAAGAGGCGGCAGGGGGTGAGCAGTACTTC. This chain links TRBV29-1 with TRBJ2-7, with 7 nucleotides matching TRBD1. The CDR3 consists of 13 residues. Germline CDR1 is SQVTM and CDR2 is ANQGSEA. Unmatched junction bases numbered 6, after V lost 0 bases and J lost 7 bases.

The V gene is TRBV7-8, the J gene TRBJ1-5; D not resolved. The germline V gene encodes CDR1 SGHVS and CDR2 FQNEAQ. The CDR3 covers 15 residues. Trimming took 3 bases from V and 3 from J, leaving 12 bases between them. The CDR3 loop reads CASSFSGRNNQPQHF. In DNA form, the CDR3 reads TGTGCCAGCAGCTTTAGCGGGAGGAACAATCAGCCCCAGCATTTT.

In DNA form, the CDR3 reads TGTGCCAGCAGCTCACGTTTCGACAGGGACTACGAGCAGTACTTC. As protein: CASSSRFDRDYEQYF. This rearrangement joins TRBV6-5 to TRBJ2-7; 7 bases are shared with TRBD1. Unmatched junction bases numbered 11, after V lost 6 bases and J lost 3 bases. Germline CDR1 is MNHEY and CDR2 is SVGAGI. The CDR3 is 15 amino acids.

The chain employs TRBV19 and TRBJ1-1; tentatively, D is TRBD1 (6 bases). This CDR3 region has 13 residues. Trimming removed 5 bases from V and 8 bases from J, with 15 bases in between. Germline V gene data show CDR1 as LNHDA and CDR2 as SQIVND (reference sequence). CDR3 DNA sequence: TGTGCCAGTAGTTCTATCACCGGGACAGAAGCTTTCTTT. This sequence encodes CASSSITGTEAFF.

V and J are TRBV5-6 and TRBJ2-5, with 13 bases lining up with TRBD2. Germline assignment: CDR1 SGHDT and CDR2 YYEEEE. The CDR3 consists of 19 residues. V was clipped by 4 bases and J by 5 bases; unmatched bases: 17. The DNA of the CDR3 is TGTGCCAGCAGCCGCCGCCCCGGACTAGCGGGGGCCGCCGGGGAGACCCAGTACTTC. Residues: CASSRRPGLAGAAGETQYF.

The rearrangement uses TRBV7-3 and TRBJ2-1; D gene uncertain. The CDR3 covers 16 residues. V was clipped by 5 bases and J by 3 bases, with 17 bases between them. CDR1 and CDR2 from the germline V gene are SGHTA and FQGTGA. The CDR3 nucleotides read TGTGCCAGCAGCCAACAGATGGCGTCGGTCTACAATGAGCAGTTCTTC. Amino acid sequence: CASSQQMASVYNEQFF.